This T cell receptor beta chain originates from a study of CD8 T cells in Susac syndrome. Reverse transcription of roughly 0.5 to 1 ug RNA used random hexamers. TCRdb reprocessed the immunoSEQ multiplex PCR reads with MiXCR, giving one entry per CDR3 protein. The table lists 200,000 to 300,000 distinct CDR3 sequences, 90% to 97% of them singletons. Germline-derived CDR1 and CDR2 are DFQATT and SNEGSKA (reference sequence). The CDR3 sequence is 17 residues long. Trimming shortened V by 0 bases and J by 0 bases, and 14 bases separated the two germline ends. The T cells that were sequenced for TCR beta were CD8+ and CD4+ cells from blood. The patients with Susac syndrome were individuals who fulfilled the recently defined diagnostic criteria for disease that was either definite or probable. Purification of the CD8+ and CD4+ T cells relied on negative isolation, and TEMRA cells underwent FACS enrichment.

Material: CD4+ T cells from PBMCs. The receptor comes from a human donor with Susac syndrome. The genes are TRBV20-1 and TRBJ1-4, with D uncertain. Written as DNA, the CDR3 is TGCAGTGCTAGAGATAATTGGGTCGGGCCAACTAATGAAAAACTGTTTTTT. Residues: CSARDNWVGPTNEKLFF.